This T cell receptor beta chain originates from a study of blood T cell repertoires in COVID-19. Across the study: From T cells, B-cell-depleted T cells, or PBMCs came the material, which was cDNA or gDNA.

This CDR3 has 16 amino acids. Germline-derived CDR1 and CDR2 are LNHDA and SQIVND (reference sequence). Germline trimming cut 6 bases from V and 9 bases from J; bases unmatched to any gene: 16. Original data processing: For nucleated cells, counts were estimated from reference gene primer amplification. Profiling relied on immunoSEQ multiplex PCR, and the TCRdb table lists in-frame clones only, not all of them. V, J and clone size reflect that table, while D and trimming were determined from the DNA. In the table there are tens of thousands of clones, more than 75% of which are singletons. This clonotype originated in a woman over 75 with acute or convalescent COVID-19. The chain combines TRBV19 with TRBJ1-5, with 8 bases that match TRBD1. Material for sequencing was peripheral blood. The CDR3 sequence: CASSNPTPPGTGPQHF. The CDR3 nucleotides read TGTGCCAGTAGCAATCCTACTCCACCCGGGACAGGGCCCCAGCATTTT.